These 22 T cell receptor beta chains were all obtained from the same sample, sequenced in a study of T cells after yellow fever vaccination. TCRdb re-analysed the 5' RACE reads in MiXCR, keeping a single row per CDR3 protein. Of 450,000 to 550,000 distinct CDR3 sequences in the sample, around a fifth were seen once. The material was PBMCs, obtained roughly 20 days after the first yellow fever vaccination. All receptors come from a man aged 18 to 35 who received the YFV17D yellow fever vaccine.

The chain employs TRBV5-1 and TRBJ2-3, with 12 bases that match TRBD2. CDR1 SGHRS and CDR2 YFSETQ come from the germline V gene. This CDR3 comprises 17 residues. Trimming took 0 bases from V and 3 from J; bases not matched to a gene: 5. CDR3 sequence reads: CASSLEPSGGGTDTQYF. As DNA, the CDR3 is TGCGCCAGCAGCTTGGAACCTAGCGGGGGGGGGACAGATACGCAGTATTTT. The variable domain in full, completed from reference TRBV5-1 and TRBJ2-3, reads KAGVTQTPRYLIKTRGQQVTLSCSPISGHRSVSWYQQTPGQGLQFLFEYFSETQRNKGNFPGRFSGRQFSNSRSEMNVSTLELGDSALYLCASSLEPSGGGTDTQYFGPGTRLTVL.

This clonotype occurred many times. This chain uses TRBV6-5 with TRBJ1-3; the match to TRBD1 covers 8 bases. The trim removed 2 bases at V and 2 bases at J, leaving 5 bases unmatched. CDR3 length: 16 amino acids. Germline V CDR1 and CDR2: MNHEY, SVGAGI. CDR3 sequence reads: CASSYMQGATGNTIYF. In DNA, the CDR3 is TGTGCCAGCAGTTACATGCAGGGGGCGACTGGAAACACCATATATTTT.

The V gene is TRBV30, the J gene TRBJ1-6; 8 bases line up with TRBD1. V shed 2 bases, J shed 9 bases, and the junction held 6 bases outside the gene matches. The CDR3 runs to 14 residues. Per the germline V gene, CDR1 is GTSNPN and CDR2 is SVGIG (reference sequence). The DNA of the CDR3 is TGTGCCTGGAGTTCTCGGACAGGGAGTTCACCCCTCCACTTT. Amino acid sequence: CAWSSRTGSSPLHF.

This clonotype was detected a few times. V gene TRBV5-1 combines with J gene TRBJ2-3; D may be TRBD2 (7 bases). Trimming took 0 bases from V and 5 from J, leaving 13 bases between them. The CDR3 consists of 15 residues. Germline CDR1 SGHRS, CDR2 YFSETQ. The CDR3 reads CASSLGAGARDTQYF. As DNA, the CDR3 is TGCGCCAGCAGCTTGGGGGCGGGGGCCAGAGATACGCAGTATTTT.

The rearrangement uses TRBV4-2 and TRBJ1-3; D gene unclear. CDR3 length equals 14 residues. V lost 6 bases and J lost 0, with 9 bases in between. CDR1 and CDR2 (germline): LGHNA, YNFKEQ. CDR3: CASRTVSSGNTIYF. The CDR3 DNA reads TGTGCCAGCAGGACGGTTAGCTCTGGAAACACCATATATTTT.

This clonotype was seen a handful of times. This chain uses TRBV6-5 with TRBJ1-1; TRBD1 is a possible D gene (6 bases). The germline V and J ends were trimmed by 0 bases and 3 bases, with 11 bases remaining between them. CDR1 MNHEY and CDR2 SVGAGI come from the germline V gene. This CDR3 contains 15 residues. The CDR3 region has the DNA TGTGCCAGCAGTTACTCTTCCAGGGGATACACTGAAGCTTTCTTT. This sequence encodes CASSYSSRGYTEAFF.

The rearrangement uses TRBV6-1 and TRBJ2-1, with D possibly TRBD2 on 6 matching bases. Trimming took off 5 bases at V and 6 bases at J, with 11 bases between the two ends. Looked up from germline, CDR1 is MNHNS and CDR2 is SASEGT. This CDR3 spans 13 amino acids. This chain's CDR3 is CASSRTIRNEQFF. The CDR3 region has the DNA TGTGCCAGCAGTCGGACTATCCGCAATGAGCAGTTCTTC.

This clonotype appeared many times. This sequence joins TRBV5-1 and TRBJ1-3; 7 nucleotides match TRBD1. Trimming took 6 bases from V and 9 from J; bases not matched to a gene: 12. The CDR3 is 14 amino acids. The germline V gene encodes CDR1 SGHRS and CDR2 YFSETQ. DNA of the CDR3: TGCGCCAGCACGCCTGGGACAGCCGAGGGCACCATATATTTT. The encoded protein is CASTPGTAEGTIYF.

This clonotype was seen a few times. The chain uses TRBV29-1 and TRBJ2-7, with D perhaps matching TRBD1 (8 bases). CDR1 SQVTM and CDR2 ANQGSEA come from the germline V gene. The CDR3 sequence is 14 residues long. V was shortened by 4 bases and J by 6 bases, with 19 bases between the two germline ends. This CDR3 reads CSVAGTGGVVEQYF. As DNA, the CDR3 is TGCAGCGTTGCCGGTACAGGGGGGGTGGTCGAGCAGTACTTC.

This clonotype was recorded many times. The gene calls are TRBV7-9 and TRBJ2-7, with D perhaps TRBD1 (6 bases). The germline V gene has CDR1 SEHNR and CDR2 FQNEAQ (reference sequence). V was trimmed by 5 bases and J by 5 bases, leaving 16 bases between them. The CDR3 runs 14 residues. The CDR3 sequence is CASSPRQESHEQYF. In nucleotides, the CDR3 is TGTGCCAGCAGCCCCCGACAGGAATCCCACGAGCAGTACTTC.

This clonotype has more than one count but fewer than ten. The chain couples TRBV9 to TRBJ2-2; D unclear. The V gene lost 4 bases and the J gene lost 2 bases, with 6 bases spanning the gap. CDR3 length: 13 amino acids. CDR1 and CDR2 from the germline V gene are SGDLS and YYNGEE. The CDR3 coding sequence is TGTGCCAGCAGCCGATTTAACACCGGGGAGCTGTTTTTT. Translation: CASSRFNTGELFF.

The chain employs TRBV29-1 and TRBJ2-1; D may be TRBD1 (5 bases). CDR1 is SQVTM, CDR2 ANQGSEA, per germline. The V end was cut by 3 bases, the J end by 8 bases, with 11 bases between. This CDR3 has 12 residues. Here the CDR3 reads CSVDAGIDEQFF. As DNA, the CDR3 is TGCAGCGTTGATGCAGGGATCGATGAGCAGTTCTTC.

This clonotype was counted once. The CDR3 reads CASSQVRGGETQYF. The CDR3, as DNA: TGTGCCAGCAGCCAAGTCAGGGGAGGAGAGACCCAGTACTTC. This chain uses TRBV14 with TRBJ2-5; D is tentatively TRBD1 or TRBD2 (6 bases each). V was trimmed by 1 base and J by 4 bases, leaving 10 bases between them. Germline V lookup: CDR1 SGHDN, CDR2 FVKESK. The CDR3 covers 14 residues. Based on the CDR3 plus reference TRBV14 and TRBJ2-5, the full variable domain is EAGVTQFPSHSVIEKGQTVTLRCDPISGHDNLYWYRRVMGKEIKFLLHFVKESKQDESGMPNNRFLAERTGGTYSTLKVQPAELEDSGVYFCASSQVRGGETQYFGPGTRLLVL.

This clonotype has only a few counts. The rearrangement uses TRBV5-1 and TRBJ1-4, with D perhaps TRBD1 (5 bases). Germline V lookup: CDR1 SGHRS, CDR2 YFSETQ. V lost 4 bases and J lost 4, with 14 bases in between. The CDR3 spans 15 residues. CDR3 residues: CASSAGGGDNEKLFF. The DNA of the CDR3 is TGCGCCAGCAGCGCCGGCGGGGGAGATAATGAAAAACTGTTTTTT.

The chain employs TRBV28 and TRBJ1-5, with D hard to call. This CDR3 has 14 residues. V dropped 1 base and J dropped 3 bases, with 7 bases sitting between them. In germline, CDR1 is MDHEN, CDR2 SYDVKM. CDR3 nucleotide sequence: TGTGCCAGCAGTTTATATGTGGCCAATCAGCCCCAGCATTTT. The encoded protein is CASSLYVANQPQHF.

This clonotype was counted only a few times. The chain is built from TRBV19 and TRBJ1-2; D gene ambiguous. Trimming stripped 5 bases from V and 5 bases from J, with 12 bases between. This CDR3 has 13 amino acids. The germline gives CDR1 LNHDA, CDR2 SQIVND (reference sequence). The chain's CDR3 is CASSQGLIYGYTF. In DNA, the CDR3 is TGTGCCAGTAGTCAAGGACTGATATATGGCTACACCTTC.

This sequence joins TRBV4-3 and TRBJ1-5; D is ambiguous. There are 14 residues in the CDR3. Trimming took off 3 bases at V and 1 base at J, with 7 bases between the two ends. Germline V gene sequence: CDR1 LGHNA, CDR2 YSLEER. CDR3 loop: CASSHSGSNQPQHF. DNA of the CDR3: TGCGCCAGCAGCCACTCCGGGAGCAATCAGCCCCAGCATTTT.

The chain links TRBV7-3 to TRBJ2-3; D may correspond to TRBD1 or TRBD2 (5 bases each). Germline CDR1 and CDR2: SGHTA and FQGTGA. The CDR3 consists of 15 residues. V lost 5 bases and J lost 3, with 15 bases in between. CDR3 loop: CASSPSGTTTDTQYF. The CDR3 DNA reads as TGTGCCAGCAGCCCCTCCGGGACCACGACAGATACGCAGTATTTT.

The chain has TRBV5-1 and TRBJ2-2; D ambiguous. From germline, CDR1 is SGHRS and CDR2 YFSETQ. Trimming took off 5 bases at V and 4 bases at J, with 9 bases between the two ends. The CDR3 spans 13 residues. The CDR3 region is CASSSDVTGELFF. CDR3 DNA sequence: TGCGCCAGCAGTTCAGACGTCACCGGGGAGCTGTTTTTT. The full variable domain, its missing parts supplied by reference TRBV5-1 and TRBJ2-2, is KAGVTQTPRYLIKTRGQQVTLSCSPISGHRSVSWYQQTPGQGLQFLFEYFSETQRNKGNFPGRFSGRQFSNSRSEMNVSTLELGDSALYLCASSSDVTGELFFGEGSRLTVL.

This clonotype was found once. This chain connects TRBV20-1 to TRBJ2-2; TRBD2 agrees at 7 bases. V was pared by 0 bases and J by 7 bases, with 8 bases of the junction left unmatched. The CDR3 runs 15 residues. The germline V gene encodes CDR1 DFQATT and CDR2 SNEGSKA (reference sequence). The CDR3: CSARDPRGVGGELFF. The CDR3 DNA sequence: TGCAGTGCTAGAGATCCCCGGGGGGTTGGCGGGGAGCTGTTTTTT.

The chain combines TRBV3-1 with TRBJ2-4, with TRBD2 as a possible D gene (6 bases). Trimming removed 3 bases at V and 10 bases at J, with 13 bases between. CDR3 length: 13 amino acids. CDR1 LGHDT and CDR2 YNNKEL come from the germline V gene (reference sequence). CDR3 loop: CASSHTPGAIQYF. The DNA for the CDR3 is TGTGCCAGCAGCCACACCCCGGGAGCTATTCAGTACTTC.

The chain joins TRBV6-2 or TRBV6-3 to TRBJ2-5; D possibly uses TRBD1 or TRBD2 (5 bases each). The CDR3 runs 15 residues. The ends were cut back, 2 bases at V and 5 bases at J, with 15 bases in the middle. CDR1 is MNHEY and CDR2 is SVGEGT in the germline V gene. Here the CDR3 DNA reads TGTGCCAGCAGTTACGGCGGGCTTCCAGGGGAGACCCAGTACTTC. It translates to CASSYGGLPGETQYF.